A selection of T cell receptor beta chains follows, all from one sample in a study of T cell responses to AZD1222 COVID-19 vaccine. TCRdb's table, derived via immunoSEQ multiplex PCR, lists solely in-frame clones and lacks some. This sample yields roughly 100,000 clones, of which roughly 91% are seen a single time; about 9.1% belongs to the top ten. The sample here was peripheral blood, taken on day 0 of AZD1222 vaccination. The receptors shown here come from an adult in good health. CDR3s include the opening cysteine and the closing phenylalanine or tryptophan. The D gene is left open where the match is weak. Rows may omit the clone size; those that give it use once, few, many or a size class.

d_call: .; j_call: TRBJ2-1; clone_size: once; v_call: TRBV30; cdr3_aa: CAWSVSPGSFYNEQFF; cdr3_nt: TGTGCCTGGAGTGTAAGTCCAGGCAGCTTCTACAATGAGCAGTTCTTC
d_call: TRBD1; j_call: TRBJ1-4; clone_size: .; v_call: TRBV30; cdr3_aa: CAWSGGDRVEKLFF; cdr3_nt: TGTGCCTGGAGTGGGGGGGACAGGGTCGAAAAACTGTTTTTT
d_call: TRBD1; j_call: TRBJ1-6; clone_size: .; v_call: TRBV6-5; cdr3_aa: CASSYTTGEDSPLHF; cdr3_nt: TGTGCCAGCAGTTACACAACAGGGGAGGATTCACCCCTCCACTTT
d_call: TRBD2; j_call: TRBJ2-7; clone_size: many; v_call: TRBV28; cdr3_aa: CASSRTSGPMYEQYF; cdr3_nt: TGTGCCAGCAGTCGTACTAGCGGCCCTATGTACGAGCAGTACTTC
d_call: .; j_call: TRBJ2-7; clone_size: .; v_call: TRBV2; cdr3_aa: CASRTVRFYEQYF; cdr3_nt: TGTGCCAGCAGGACCGTAAGGTTCTACGAGCAGTACTTC
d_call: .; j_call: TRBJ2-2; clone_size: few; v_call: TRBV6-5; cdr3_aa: CASSDPTNTGELFF; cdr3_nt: TGTGCCAGCAGCGACCCCACGAACACCGGGGAGCTGTTTTTT
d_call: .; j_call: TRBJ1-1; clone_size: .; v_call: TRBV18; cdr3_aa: CASSQGDTEAFF; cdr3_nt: TGTGCCAGCTCACAGGGAGACACTGAAGCTTTCTTT
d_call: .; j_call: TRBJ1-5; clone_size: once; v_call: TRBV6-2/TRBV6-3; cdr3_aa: CASSTDGNQPQHF; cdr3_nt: TGTGCCAGCAGCACGGACGGCAATCAGCCCCAGCATTTT
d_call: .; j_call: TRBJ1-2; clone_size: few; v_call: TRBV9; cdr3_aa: CASSYGLISGINYGYTF; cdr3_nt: TGTGCCAGCAGCTATGGACTAATCTCAGGGATTAACTATGGCTACACCTTC
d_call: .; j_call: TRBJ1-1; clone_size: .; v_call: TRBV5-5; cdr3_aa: CASSARWGSMNTEAFF; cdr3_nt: TGTGCCAGCAGCGCCCGGTGGGGGTCGATGAACACTGAAGCTTTCTTT
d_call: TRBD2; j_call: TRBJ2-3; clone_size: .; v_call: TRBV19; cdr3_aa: CASSIDGLAVTDTQYF; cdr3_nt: TGTGCCAGTAGTATAGATGGGCTAGCGGTCACAGATACGCAGTATTTT
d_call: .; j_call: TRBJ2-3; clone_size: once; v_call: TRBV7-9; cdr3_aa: CASSPSTDTQYF; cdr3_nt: TGTGCCAGCAGCCCTAGCACAGATACGCAGTATTTT
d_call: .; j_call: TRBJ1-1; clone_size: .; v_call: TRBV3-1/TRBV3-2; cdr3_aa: CASSQLDRPNTEAFF; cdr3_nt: TGTGCCAGCAGCCAATTGGACAGACCTAACACTGAAGCTTTCTTT
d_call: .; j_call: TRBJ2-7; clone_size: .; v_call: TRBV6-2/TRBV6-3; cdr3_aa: CASSPGRGNEQYF; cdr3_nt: TGTGCCAGCAGCCCAGGACGTGGGAACGAGCAGTACTTC
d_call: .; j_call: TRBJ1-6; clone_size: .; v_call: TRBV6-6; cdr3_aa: CASSLRQVSYNSPLHF; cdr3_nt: TGTGCCAGCAGTTTACGACAGGTCTCCTATAATTCACCCCTCCACTTT
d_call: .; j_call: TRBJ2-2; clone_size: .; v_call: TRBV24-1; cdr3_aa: CATSDRTAGELFF; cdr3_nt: TGTGCCACCAGTGATAGGACGGCCGGGGAGCTGTTTTTT
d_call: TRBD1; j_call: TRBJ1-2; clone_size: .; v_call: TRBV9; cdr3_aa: CASSRGQGAGGYTF; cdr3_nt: TGTGCCAGCAGCCGCGGACAGGGGGCCGGTGGCTACACCTTC
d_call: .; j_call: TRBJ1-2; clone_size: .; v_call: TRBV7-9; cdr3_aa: CASSLRGVGGYTF; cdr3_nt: TGTGCCAGCAGCTTGAGGGGAGTAGGTGGCTACACCTTC
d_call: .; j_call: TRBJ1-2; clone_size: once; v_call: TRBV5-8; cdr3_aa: CASSLGQMNYGYTF; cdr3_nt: TGTGCCAGCAGCTTGGGACAGATGAATTATGGCTACACCTTC
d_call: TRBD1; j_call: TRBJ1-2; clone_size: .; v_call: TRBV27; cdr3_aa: CASSSGRTGNYGYTF; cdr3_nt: TGTGCCAGCAGTTCGGGCCGGACAGGGAATTATGGCTACACCTTC
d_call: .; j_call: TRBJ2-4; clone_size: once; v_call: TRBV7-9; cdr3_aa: CASSSPKNIQYF; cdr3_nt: TGTGCCAGCAGCTCCCCTAAAAACATTCAGTACTTC
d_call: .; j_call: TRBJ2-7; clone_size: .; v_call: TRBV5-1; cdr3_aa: CASLGYATELGDEQYF; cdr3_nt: TGCGCCAGCCTAGGATACGCAACTGAATTGGGCGACGAGCAGTACTTC
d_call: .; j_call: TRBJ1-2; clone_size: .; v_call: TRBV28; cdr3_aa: CASSLPTRGYTF; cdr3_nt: TGTGCCAGCAGTCTTCCGACCCGTGGCTACACCTTC
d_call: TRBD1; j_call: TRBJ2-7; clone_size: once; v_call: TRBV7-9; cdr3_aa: CASSSQGAIYEQYF; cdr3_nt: TGTGCCAGCAGCTCACAGGGGGCTATCTACGAGCAGTACTTC
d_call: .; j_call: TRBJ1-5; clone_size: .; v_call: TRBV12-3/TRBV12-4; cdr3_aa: CASRTGYRPQHF; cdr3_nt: TGTGCCAGCAGGACTGGGTATCGGCCCCAGCATTTT
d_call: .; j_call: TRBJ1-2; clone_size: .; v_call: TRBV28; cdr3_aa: CASSLGGGAPAYGYTF; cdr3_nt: TGTGCCAGCAGTTTAGGTGGGGGCGCGCCGGCCTATGGCTACACCTTC
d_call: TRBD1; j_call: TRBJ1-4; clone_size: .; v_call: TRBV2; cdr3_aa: CASGTVANEKLFF; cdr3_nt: TGTGCCAGTGGGACAGTTGCTAATGAAAAACTGTTTTTT
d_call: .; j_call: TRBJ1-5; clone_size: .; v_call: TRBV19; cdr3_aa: CASSTFLPGRNQPQHF; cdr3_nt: TGTGCCAGTAGTACCTTCCTACCGGGGCGCAATCAGCCCCAGCATTTT
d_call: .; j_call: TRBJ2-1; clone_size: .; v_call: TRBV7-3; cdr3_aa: CASSLGSWDGNEQFF; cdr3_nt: TGTGCCAGCAGCTTAGGTTCTTGGGATGGAAATGAGCAGTTCTTC
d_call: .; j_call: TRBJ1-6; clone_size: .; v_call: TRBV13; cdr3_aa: CASSLGVDSPLHF; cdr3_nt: TGTGCCAGCAGCTTAGGGGTGGATTCACCCCTCCACTTT
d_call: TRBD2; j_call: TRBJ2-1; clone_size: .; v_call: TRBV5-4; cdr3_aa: CASSHGTSGYNEQFF; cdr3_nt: TGTGCCAGCAGCCACGGGACTAGCGGGTACAATGAGCAGTTCTTC
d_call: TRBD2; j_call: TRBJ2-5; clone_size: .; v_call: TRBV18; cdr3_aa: CASSPPSLAGWETQYF; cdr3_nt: TGTGCCAGCTCACCACCGAGCTTAGCGGGATGGGAGACCCAGTACTTC
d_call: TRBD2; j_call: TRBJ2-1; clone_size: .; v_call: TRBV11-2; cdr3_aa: CASSLGTSGRAWDNEQFF; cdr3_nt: TGTGCCAGCAGCCTGGGGACTAGCGGGAGGGCTTGGGACAATGAGCAGTTCTTC
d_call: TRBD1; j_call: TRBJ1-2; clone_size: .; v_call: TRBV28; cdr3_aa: CASSNHRQGYYGYTF; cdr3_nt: TGTGCCAGCAGTAACCATAGACAGGGGTACTATGGCTACACCTTC
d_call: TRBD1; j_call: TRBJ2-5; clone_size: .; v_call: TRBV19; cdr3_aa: CASRATGGIGETQYF; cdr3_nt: TGTGCCAGTAGGGCGACAGGGGGTATCGGAGAGACCCAGTACTTC
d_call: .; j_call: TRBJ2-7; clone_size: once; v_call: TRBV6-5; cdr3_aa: CASYQDSVSYEQYF; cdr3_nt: TGTGCCAGCTATCAAGACAGTGTCTCCTACGAGCAGTACTTC
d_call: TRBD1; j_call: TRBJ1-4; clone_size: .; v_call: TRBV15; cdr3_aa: CATSRGDRGNEKLFF; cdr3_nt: TGTGCCACCAGCAGAGGGGACAGGGGTAATGAAAAACTGTTTTTT
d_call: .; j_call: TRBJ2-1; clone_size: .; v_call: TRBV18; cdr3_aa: CASSPRILSEQFF; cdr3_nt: TGTGCCAGCTCACCACGAATACTAAGTGAGCAGTTCTTC
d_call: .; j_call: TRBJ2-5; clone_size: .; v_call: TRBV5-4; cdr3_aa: CASSLSGTEGGIWSGETQYF; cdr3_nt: TGTGCCAGCAGCTTGTCGGGGACAGAGGGAGGTATCTGGTCGGGAGAGACCCAGTACTTC
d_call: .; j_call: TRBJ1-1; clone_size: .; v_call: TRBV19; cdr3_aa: CASSIDQGRNTEAFF; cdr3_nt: TGTGCCAGTAGTATAGATCAGGGCAGAAACACTGAAGCTTTCTTT
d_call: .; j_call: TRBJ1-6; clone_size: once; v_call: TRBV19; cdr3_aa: CATHTGTNHNSPLHF; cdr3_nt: TGTGCCACCCATACCGGGACAAATCATAATTCACCCCTCCACTTT
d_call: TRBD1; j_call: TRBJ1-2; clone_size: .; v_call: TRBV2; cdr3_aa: CASSERSRGGQGYTF; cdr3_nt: TGTGCCAGCAGTGAACGATCGAGAGGGGGCCAAGGCTACACCTTC
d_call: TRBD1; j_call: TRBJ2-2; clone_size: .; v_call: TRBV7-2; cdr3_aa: CASSLVRGHTGELFF; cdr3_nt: TGTGCCAGCAGCTTAGTCAGGGGGCACACCGGGGAGCTGTTTTTT
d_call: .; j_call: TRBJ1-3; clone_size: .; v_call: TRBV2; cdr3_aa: CASSVVGNTIYF; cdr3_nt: TGTGCCAGCAGTGTGGTGGGAAACACCATATATTTT
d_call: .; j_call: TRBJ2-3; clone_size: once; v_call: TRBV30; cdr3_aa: CAWSVQAGATDTQYF; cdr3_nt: TGTGCCTGGAGTGTACAGGCAGGGGCAACAGATACGCAGTATTTT
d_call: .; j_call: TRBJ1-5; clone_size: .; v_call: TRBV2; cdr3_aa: CASSGTERLVGNQPQHF; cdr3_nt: TGTGCCAGCAGTGGGACAGAACGGTTGGTAGGCAATCAGCCCCAGCATTTT
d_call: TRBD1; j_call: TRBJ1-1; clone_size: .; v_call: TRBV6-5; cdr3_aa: CASSYNRGTEAFF; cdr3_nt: TGTGCCAGCAGTTATAACAGGGGCACTGAAGCTTTCTTT
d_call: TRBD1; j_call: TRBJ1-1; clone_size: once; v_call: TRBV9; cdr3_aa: CASSAHGTVNTEAFF; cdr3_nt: TGTGCCAGCAGCGCCCATGGGACAGTGAACACTGAAGCTTTCTTT
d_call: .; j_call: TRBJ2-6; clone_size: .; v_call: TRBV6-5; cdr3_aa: CASKNPRMANVLTF; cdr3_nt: TGTGCCAGCAAAAACCCGCGGATGGCCAACGTCCTGACTTTC
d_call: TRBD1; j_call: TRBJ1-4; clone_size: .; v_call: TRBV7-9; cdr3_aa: CASSFWTGTNEKLFF; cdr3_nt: TGTGCCAGCAGCTTTTGGACAGGAACTAATGAAAAACTGTTTTTT
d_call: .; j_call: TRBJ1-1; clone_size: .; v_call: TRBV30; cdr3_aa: CAWIYTVNTEAFF; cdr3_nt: TGTGCCTGGATTTACACGGTGAACACTGAAGCTTTCTTT
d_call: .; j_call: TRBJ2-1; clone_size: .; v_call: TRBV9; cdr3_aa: CASSVVLGEQFF; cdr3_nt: TGTGCCAGCAGCGTAGTATTAGGTGAGCAGTTCTTC
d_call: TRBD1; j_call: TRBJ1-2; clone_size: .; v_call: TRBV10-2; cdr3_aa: CASDPTGGRGYTF; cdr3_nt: TGCGCCAGCGATCCAACAGGGGGCCGGGGCTACACCTTC
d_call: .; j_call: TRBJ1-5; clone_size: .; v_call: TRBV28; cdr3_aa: CASSSPDVGQPQHF; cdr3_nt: TGTGCCAGCAGTTCACCAGACGTTGGTCAGCCCCAGCATTTT
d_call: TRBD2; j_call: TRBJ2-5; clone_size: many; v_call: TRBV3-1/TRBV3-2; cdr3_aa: CASSSGTRGQETQYF; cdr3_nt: TGTGCCAGCAGCTCCGGGACTAGAGGCCAAGAGACCCAGTACTTC